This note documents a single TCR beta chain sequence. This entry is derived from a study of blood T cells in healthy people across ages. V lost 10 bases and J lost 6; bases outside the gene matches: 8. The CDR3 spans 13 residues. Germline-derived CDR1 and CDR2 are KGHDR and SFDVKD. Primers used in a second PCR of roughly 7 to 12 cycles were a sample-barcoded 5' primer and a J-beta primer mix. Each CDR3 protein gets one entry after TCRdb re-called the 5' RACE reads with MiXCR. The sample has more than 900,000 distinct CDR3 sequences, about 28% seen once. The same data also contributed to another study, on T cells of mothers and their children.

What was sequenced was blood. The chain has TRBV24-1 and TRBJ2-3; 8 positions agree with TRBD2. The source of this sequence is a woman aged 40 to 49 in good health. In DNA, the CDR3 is TGTGCCACAACCAGCGGGGGATGGGATACGCAGTATTTT. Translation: CATTSGGWDTQYF.